This TCR beta chain appears in the sequencing data of a study of post-analysis software for immune sequencing data. On the study more broadly: Both relapsing-remitting and secondary progressive multiple sclerosis featured among the disease courses, as did progressive-relapsing multiple sclerosis.

This clonotype was recorded a few times. What it binds is unknown. The study, taken as a whole, reports: Under the F measure, samples that were prepared in one batch clustered strongly together. The five TRBV segments detected at higher frequency in patients than in controls included TRBV5-6, TRBV5-1 and TRBV20-1. Controls' normalized Chao1 diversity significantly exceeded that of multiple sclerosis patients.

The TCR beta cDNA libraries carried unique molecular identifiers. When about 0.9 to 11 million T cells were used, they gave around 500,000 cDNA molecules. TCRdb re-derived calls from the PCR reads in MiXCR, one entry per CDR3 protein. Found here are about 560,000 distinct CDR3 sequences, roughly 40% of them singletons; the top ten hold about 1.5%. CDR1 is ENHRY, CDR2 SYGVKD, per germline. Between the trimmed V and J ends, which lost 7 bases and 5 bases, there was a span of 14 bases. CDR3 length equals 13 residues. The origin of this receptor is a girl aged 10 to 17 with multiple sclerosis. This chain uses TRBV10-3 with TRBJ2-5; tentative D call: TRBD2 (7 bases). Sequencing input: blood. The CDR3 is CAIMGGGLETQYF. In nucleotides, the CDR3 is TGTGCCATCATGGGGGGGGGCCTCGAGACCCAGTACTTC.